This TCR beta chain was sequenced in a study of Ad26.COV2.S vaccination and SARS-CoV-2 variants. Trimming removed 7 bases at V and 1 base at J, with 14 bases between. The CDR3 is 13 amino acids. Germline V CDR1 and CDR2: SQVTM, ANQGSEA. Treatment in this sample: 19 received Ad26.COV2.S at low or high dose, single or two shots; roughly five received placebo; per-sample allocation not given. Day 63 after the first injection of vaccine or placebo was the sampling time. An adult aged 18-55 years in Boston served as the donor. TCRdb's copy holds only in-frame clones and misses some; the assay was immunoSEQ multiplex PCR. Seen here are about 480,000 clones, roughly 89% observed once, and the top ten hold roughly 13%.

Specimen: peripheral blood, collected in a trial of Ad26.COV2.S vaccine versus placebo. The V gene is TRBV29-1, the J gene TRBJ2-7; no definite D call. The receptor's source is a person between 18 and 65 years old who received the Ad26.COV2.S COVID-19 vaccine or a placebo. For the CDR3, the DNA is TGCAGCGCAGCAGGACCCAGATCCTACGAGCAGTACTTC. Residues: CSAAGPRSYEQYF.